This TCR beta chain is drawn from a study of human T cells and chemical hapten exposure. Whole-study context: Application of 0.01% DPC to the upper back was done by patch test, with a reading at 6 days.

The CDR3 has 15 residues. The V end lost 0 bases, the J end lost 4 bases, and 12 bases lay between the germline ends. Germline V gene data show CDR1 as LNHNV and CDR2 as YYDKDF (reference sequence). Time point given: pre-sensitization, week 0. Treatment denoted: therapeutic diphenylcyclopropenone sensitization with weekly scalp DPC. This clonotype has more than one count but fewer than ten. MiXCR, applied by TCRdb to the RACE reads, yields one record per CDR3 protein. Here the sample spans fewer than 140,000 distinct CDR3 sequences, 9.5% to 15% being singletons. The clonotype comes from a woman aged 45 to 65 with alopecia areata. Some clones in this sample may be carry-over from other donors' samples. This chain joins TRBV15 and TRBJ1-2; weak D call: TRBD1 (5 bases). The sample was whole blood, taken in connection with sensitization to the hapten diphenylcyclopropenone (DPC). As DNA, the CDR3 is TGTGCCACCAGCAGAGATGGAGCAGGGCCCTATGGCTACACCTTC. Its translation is CATSRDGAGPYGYTF.